The table lists the clone carrying this T cell receptor beta chain with a few counts. These data come from a study of blood T cell repertoires in COVID-19. Background on the study: From T cells, B-cell-depleted T cells, or PBMCs came the material, which was cDNA or gDNA.

TCRdb keeps only in-frame clones here, not all; method: immunoSEQ multiplex PCR. The sample has 190,000 or so clones, almost 85% seen once. Sequencing used peripheral blood. The source is a human donor with acute or convalescent COVID-19. The donor label of this sample is uncertain.

CDR3 sequence (DNA): TGTGCCAGCAGTTTACGGCAGGCCAGGGGACCACCGCAGTACTTC. Its translation: CASSLRQARGPPQYF. The rearrangement joins TRBV28 to TRBJ2-7; possibly TRBD1 for D (6 bases). The germline V and J ends were trimmed by 2 bases and 9 bases, with 20 bases remaining between them. CDR3 length equals 15 residues. Germline V CDR1 and CDR2: MDHEN, SYDVKM.